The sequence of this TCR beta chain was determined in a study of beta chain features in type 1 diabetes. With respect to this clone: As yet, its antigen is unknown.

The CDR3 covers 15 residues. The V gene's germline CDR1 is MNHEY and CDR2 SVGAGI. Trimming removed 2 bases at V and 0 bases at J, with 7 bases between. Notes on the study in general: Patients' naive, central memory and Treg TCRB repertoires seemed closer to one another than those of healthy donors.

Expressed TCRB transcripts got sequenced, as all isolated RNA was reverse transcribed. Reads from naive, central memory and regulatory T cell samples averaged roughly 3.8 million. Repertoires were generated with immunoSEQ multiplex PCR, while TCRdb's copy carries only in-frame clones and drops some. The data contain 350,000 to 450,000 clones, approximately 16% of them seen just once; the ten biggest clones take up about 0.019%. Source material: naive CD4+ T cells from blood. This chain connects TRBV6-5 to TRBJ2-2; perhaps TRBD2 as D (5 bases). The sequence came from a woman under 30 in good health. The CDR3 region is CASSYSGSNTGELFF. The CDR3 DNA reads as TGTGCCAGCAGTTACAGCGGCTCGAACACCGGGGAGCTGTTTTTT.